This T cell receptor (beta chain) comes out of a study of T cell responses to AZD1222 COVID-19 vaccine. Using immunoSEQ multiplex PCR, the repertoire was profiled, and TCRdb retains in-frame clones only, with some absent. Of tens of thousands of clones in the sample, about 85% were seen once. Looked up from germline, CDR1 is SGHRS and CDR2 is YFSETQ. V lost 0 bases, J lost 9 bases, and 17 bases lay in between. CDR3 length: 15 residues. With regard to this clone: What it binds is not known.

Study observations and caveats: The reported proportion of spike-specific TCRs targeting unmutated variant regions was nearly half.

This specimen consisted of peripheral blood, obtained on day 0 of AZD1222 vaccination. This TCR was recovered from an adult in good health. This chain uses TRBV5-1 with TRBJ2-3; TRBD2 might be the D (6 bases). The CDR3 region is CASSLAALWEETQYF. CDR3 in DNA: TGCGCCAGCAGCTTGGCGGCACTCTGGGAGGAAACGCAGTATTTT.